Described below is a single T cell receptor (beta chain) sequence and its context. No antigen is known for it. Base qualities are not provided; no much larger clone lies one nucleotide away. The data belong to a study of blood T cell repertoires in COVID-19 (dated by TCRdb to 2020 to 2022). For the study in its entirety: Samples covering the acute and convalescent phases of COVID-19 were provided by collaborators in the United States, Italy and Spain. The material from the prospective study consisted of cDNA or gDNA derived from T cells, B-cell-depleted T cells, or PBMCs. The dataset comprised deeply sampled blood TCRbeta repertoires from subjects exposed to, actively infected with, or recovered from COVID-19. The repertoires were released in a freely available public database meant as a resource for research on the immune response to SARS-CoV-2. The samples were drawn from the first 160 participants of the ongoing ImmuneRACE study and from over a thousand subjects provided by 6 global collaborators. A de-identified subject ID, COVID-19 status, age in years and sex were almost always included in the sample metadata. Where available, HLA class I and class II types were taken from metadata supplied by the sample provider and were not determined by assay-based typing. Points the paper makes about the study in general: The quantity of clinical and demographic metadata differed by source and by participant and was supplied without curation.

TCRbeta CDR3 regions were amplified from genomic DNA by means of the immunoSEQ Assay, a bias-controlled multiplex PCR. The study's own analysis went as follows. The number of nucleated cells in each sample was estimated by amplification of reference gene primers within the assay. To quantify the absolute abundance of each unique TCRbeta CDR3 rearrangement, sequence reads were collapsed and filtered. For each sample, productive Simpson clonality was calculated as the square root of Simpson's diversity index across productive rearrangements. Imported from immuneACCESS, the table was reduced by TCRdb to in-frame sequences with V and J called. These copies leave out some clones; in studies compared against another copy, an unresolved V gene accounts for under half, and the cause of the remainder is not known. That table gives V, J and clone size, and the DNA gave D and trimming. Present in this sample are 60,000 to 65,000 clones, roughly 72% of which were seen just once. Roughly 4.9% of the sample belongs to the ten largest clones.

At one collaborating source in Seattle, patients were enrolled during active infection and were followed longitudinally through the course of disease. Collaborating institutions collected whole blood in K2EDTA tubes following their own protocols. For TCRbeta analysis, collaborators shipped samples as frozen whole blood, isolated PBMCs, or DNA extracted from either of those sample types. Sequencing was carried out using peripheral blood. The receptor was derived from a woman aged 70-85 years with COVID-19, enrolled during active disease.

The CDR3 region has the sequence CASSSGPHSGANVLTF. At the DNA level, the sequence is TGTGCCAGCAGCTCAGGGCCGCACTCTGGGGCCAACGTCCTGACTTTC. Recombination connected TRBV9 to TRBJ2-6; TRBD1 could be the D gene, as 5 bases match. V drops 4 bases and J drops 0 bases, leaving 11 bases in between. The germline V gene supplies CDR1 SGDLS and CDR2 YYNGEE. The CDR3 runs 16 amino acids, cysteine and phenylalanine included. The read is trimmed to its CDR3 DNA, 48 bases read in frame from base 1.